The 11 T cell receptor beta chains below were found in one sample sequenced in a study of T cell responses to AZD1222 COVID-19 vaccine. This table comes from immunoSEQ multiplex PCR, and its TCRdb copy is limited to in-frame clones, with some not included. The sample comprises 90,000 to 120,000 clones, 75% to 90% of which are singletons, and approximately 4.3% rests with the top ten. Sequenced material: peripheral blood, taken on day 0 of AZD1222 vaccination. These receptors came from an adult in good health.

The CDR3 loop reads CASSIPGPGTEYNEQFF. The CDR3 coding sequence is TGTGCCAGTAGTATCCCCGGACCCGGGACAGAGTACAATGAGCAGTTCTTC. The V and J genes are TRBV19 and TRBJ2-1; 7 bases map to TRBD1. V trimming: 3 bases; J trimming: 4 bases; junction bases outside the gene matches: 12. Germline CDR1 is LNHDA and CDR2 is SQIVND (reference sequence). This CDR3 has 17 residues. Variable domain in full (rest from reference TRBV19 and TRBJ2-1): DGGITQSPKYLFRKEGQNVTLSCEQNLNHDAMYWYRQDPGQGLRLIYYSQIVNDFQKGDIAEGYSVSREKKESFPLTVTSAQKNPTAFYLCASSIPGPGTEYNEQFFGPGTRLTVL.

This chain connects TRBV5-1 to TRBJ2-2, with 7 bases lining up with TRBD2. The V segment lost 1 base and the J segment 9 bases; nucleotides outside the gene matches: 3. Germline V lookup: CDR1 SGHRS, CDR2 YFSETQ. The CDR3 runs to 13 residues. For the CDR3, the DNA is TGCGCCAGCAGCTTGTCGACTAGCCGGGAGCTGTTTTTT. This gives the protein CASSLSTSRELFF.

This clone was observed a single time. The chain joins TRBV7-2 to TRBJ2-5; D remains unclear. V was clipped by 2 bases and J by 5 bases, with 15 bases between them. Germline V gene lookup returns CDR1 SGHTA and CDR2 FQGNSA. This CDR3 is built from 15 residues. The chain's CDR3 is CASSLTPSWAETQYF. In nucleotides, the CDR3 is TGTGCCAGCAGCTTAACCCCTAGTTGGGCGGAGACCCAGTACTTC.

The rearrangement uses TRBV2 and TRBJ2-4, with TRBD2 matching 12 bases. Germline values: CDR1 SNHLY, CDR2 FYNNEI. The J segment lost 1 base and the V segment lost 6 bases, leaving 4 bases of the junction unmatched. The CDR3 totals 16 residues. CDR3 sequence reads: CASRQGLAGAKNIQYF. The CDR3 bases are TGTGCCAGCAGGCAAGGACTAGCGGGGGCCAAAAACATTCAGTACTTC.

This sequence joins TRBV5-5 and TRBJ2-7; 9 bases align to TRBD2. The CDR3 length is 15 residues. V shed 0 bases, J shed 3 bases, and the junction held 4 bases outside the gene matches. The germline V gene encodes CDR1 SGHKS and CDR2 YYEKEE (reference sequence). The CDR3 sequence: CASSLEAGGGYEQYF. CDR3 DNA: TGTGCCAGCAGCTTGGAAGCGGGAGGCGGCTACGAGCAGTACTTC.

This chain uses TRBV5-3 with TRBJ1-2; 9 bases fit TRBD1. TRBV5-3 counts as an open reading frame of uncertain function. CDR3 length: 14 residues. V shed 4 bases, J shed 7 bases, and the junction held 8 bases outside the gene matches. CDR3 bases: TGTGCCAGAAGCCCGGGACAGGGTATCCGTGGCTACACCTTC. It codes for CARSPGQGIRGYTF.

The chain has TRBV19 and TRBJ2-3, with 13 bases fitting TRBD2. The CDR3 is 18 amino acids. Germline values: CDR1 LNHDA, CDR2 SQIVND (reference sequence). The junction had 15 bases not matched to a gene; V was cut back by 5 bases and J by 7 bases. The CDR3 here is CASSFLGLAGAHGNTQYF. The CDR3, as DNA: TGTGCCAGTAGTTTCCTTGGACTAGCGGGGGCCCATGGAAATACGCAGTATTTT.

The chain combines TRBV18 with TRBJ1-2; perhaps TRBD1 as D (5 bases). The V gene lost 2 bases and the J gene lost 7 bases, with 17 bases spanning the gap. Germline V gives CDR1 KGHSH, CDR2 LQKENI. The CDR3 is made up of 15 amino acids. The CDR3 bases are TGTGCCAGCTCACCAGTTCCAGGGCAGGAGGCTGGCTACACCTTC. This encodes CASSPVPGQEAGYTF.

The chain couples TRBV18 to TRBJ1-1, with TRBD1 matching over 11 bases. The CDR3 length is 14 residues. Germline CDR1 reads KGHSH; CDR2 reads LQKENI. V was pared by 6 bases and J by 6 bases, with 6 bases of the junction left unmatched. For the CDR3, the DNA is TGTGCCAGCTCCCCCGGACAGGGGGCTTCTGAAGCTTTCTTT. Translation gives CASSPGQGASEAFF. The full variable domain, in which reference TRBV18 and TRBJ1-1 provide the parts outside the CDR3, is NAGVMQNPRHLVRRRGQEARLRCSPMKGHSHVYWYRQLPEEGLKFMVYLQKENIIDESGMPKERFSAEFPKEGPSILRIQQVVRGDSAAYFCASSPGQGASEAFFGQGTRLTVV.

The rearrangement links TRBV9 to TRBJ2-2; TRBD2 agrees at 7 bases. The CDR3 is made up of 16 amino acids. With V trimmed by 2 bases and J by 8 bases, 12 bases remained unmatched. Germline V gene sequence: CDR1 SGDLS, CDR2 YYNGEE. The CDR3 bases are TGTGCCAGCAGCGTGGGGGACTATCGTTCCCCAGGGGAGCTGTTTTTT. Translating gives CASSVGDYRSPGELFF.

The chain recombines TRBV7-3 with TRBJ2-1, with a tentative D call TRBD2 (6 bases). The germline V gene has CDR1 SGHTA and CDR2 FQGTGA. V lost 2 bases to trimming and J lost 7 bases, with 15 bases between them. The CDR3 is 15 residues long. The CDR3 region has the DNA TGTGCCAGCAGCTTATCCCCGGGAGAGAGGAATGAGCAGTTCTTC. Amino acid sequence: CASSLSPGERNEQFF. Supplemented by reference TRBV7-3 and TRBJ2-1, the full variable domain reads GAGVSQTPSNKVTEKGKYVELRCDPISGHTALYWYRQSLGQGPEFLIYFQGTGAADDSGLPNDRFFAVRPEGSVSTLKIQRTERGDSAVYLCASSLSPGERNEQFFGPGTRLTVL.